Presented here are 7 T cell receptor beta chains from one specimen sequenced in a study of technical replicates of blood from a handful of donors. Clones were sequenced by immunoSEQ multiplex PCR, and TCRdb holds only the in-frame ones, with some missing. The sample shows under 85,000 clones, 91% of them seen only once. The sample taken for sequencing was T cells isolated from PBMCs. All receptors come from a human donor in good health. Some clones in this sample may be carry-over from other donors' samples.

The chain joins TRBV27 to TRBJ1-2; D is perhaps TRBD1 (5 bases). The CDR3 contains 15 residues. The V end was cut by 5 bases, the J end by 8 bases, with 21 bases between. Germline V gene sequence: CDR1 MNHEY, CDR2 SMNVEV (reference sequence). The CDR3 here is CASSPAPGPTYGYTF. In DNA, the CDR3 is TGTGCCAGCAGTCCGGCGCCAGGGCCCACGTACGGCTACACCTTC.

The CDR3 nucleotides read TGTGCCAGCAGACAGAGTCCAAACCAAGAGACCCAGTACTTC. As protein: CASRQSPNQETQYF. The chain links TRBV2 to TRBJ2-5; D is unclear. Trimming cost V 6 bases and J 0 bases, with 11 bases left between them. Germline-derived CDR1 and CDR2 are SNHLY and FYNNEI. This CDR3 is built from 14 residues.

The chain employs TRBV6-1 and TRBJ1-2; 7 bases line up with TRBD1. V lost 9 bases to trimming and J lost 2 bases; unmatched junction nucleotides: 12. Germline-derived CDR1 and CDR2 are MNHNS and SASEGT. This CDR3 is 15 amino acids long. Written as DNA, the CDR3 is TGTGCCAGTGTGGGAGGACAGGCGGACAACTATGGCTACACCTTC. It encodes CASVGGQADNYGYTF.

The chain couples TRBV2 to TRBJ2-7; tentatively, D is TRBD2 (5 bases). Trimming left V 11 bases short and J 2 bases short, with 13 bases between. Germline V CDR1 and CDR2: SNHLY, FYNNEI. This CDR3 contains 12 residues. The CDR3 is CAGLAFTYEQYF. The CDR3 DNA reads as TGTGCCGGATTAGCGTTTACCTACGAGCAGTACTTC. The full variable domain, rest sourced from reference TRBV2 and TRBJ2-7, is EPEVTQTPSHQVTQMGQEVILRCVPISNHLYFYWYRQILGQKVEFLVSFYNNEISEKSEIFDDQFSVERPDGSNFTLKIRSTKLEDSAMYFCAGLAFTYEQYFGPGTRLTVT.

V and J are TRBV6-6 and TRBJ1-1; D may be TRBD1 (6 bases). This CDR3 has 14 amino acids. Germline V gene lookup returns CDR1 MNHNY and CDR2 SVGAGI (reference sequence). Trimming cost V 7 bases and J 4 bases, with 16 bases left between them. CDR3 region: CASTSGTTLTEAFF. The CDR3 DNA follows: TGTGCCAGCACCTCCGGGACAACACTCACTGAAGCTTTCTTT.

The chain joins TRBV2 to TRBJ2-2, with 8 nucleotides matching TRBD2. The CDR3 length is 16 residues. The V gene end was trimmed by 3 bases and the J gene end by 2 bases; junction bases not matched to a gene: 5. Germline-derived CDR1 and CDR2 are SNHLY and FYNNEI. The CDR3 loop reads CASSDRRTSNTGELFF. The CDR3 coding sequence is TGTGCCAGCAGTGACCGGAGGACTAGCAACACCGGGGAGCTGTTTTTT.

The V gene is TRBV4-1, the J gene TRBJ2-5; the match to TRBD2 covers 9 bases. The end of the DNA fits TRBJ2-7 better, so the J call may be wrong. Germline CDR1 is MGHRA and CDR2 is YSYEKL. The CDR3 loop spans 18 amino acids. The CDR3: CASSPHRAGGPGSYEQYF. In nucleotides, the CDR3 is TGCGCCAGCAGCCCACACCGGGCGGGAGGGCCGGGGTCCTACGAGCAGTACTTC.